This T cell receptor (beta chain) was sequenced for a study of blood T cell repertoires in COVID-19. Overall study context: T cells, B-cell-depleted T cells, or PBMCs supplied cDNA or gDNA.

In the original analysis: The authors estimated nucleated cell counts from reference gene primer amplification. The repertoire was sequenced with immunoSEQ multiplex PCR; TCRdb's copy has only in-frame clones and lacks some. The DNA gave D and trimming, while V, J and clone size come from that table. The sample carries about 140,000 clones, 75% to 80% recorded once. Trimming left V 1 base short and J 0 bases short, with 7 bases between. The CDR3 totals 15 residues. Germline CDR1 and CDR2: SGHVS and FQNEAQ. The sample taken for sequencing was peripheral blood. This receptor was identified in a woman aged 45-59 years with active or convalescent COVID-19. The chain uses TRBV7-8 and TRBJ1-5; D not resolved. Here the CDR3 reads CASSLGTYSNQPQHF. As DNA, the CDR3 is TGTGCCAGCAGCTTAGGTACTTATAGCAATCAGCCCCAGCATTTT. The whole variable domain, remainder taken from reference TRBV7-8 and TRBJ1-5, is GAGVSQSPRYKVAKRGQDVALRCDPISGHVSLFWYQQALGQGPEFLTYFQNEAQLDKSGLPSDRFFAERPEGSVSTLKIQRTQQEDSAVYLCASSLGTYSNQPQHFGDGTRLSIL.